These 11 T cell receptor beta chains came from one sample sequenced in a study of cytomegalovirus exposure and HLA in healthy donors. The method was immunoSEQ multiplex PCR; TCRdb's version includes in-frame clones alone and lacks a portion of them. This sample carries 160,000 or so clones, approximately 90% of them seen once, and the ten largest clones take roughly 1.5%. The specimen sequenced was PBMCs. The receptor set was obtained from a woman aged 25 to 39 in good health and CMV-seronegative.

V usage is TRBV5-1 and J usage is TRBJ1-3; perhaps TRBD1 as D (6 bases). V lost 4 bases and J lost 0, with 8 bases in between. The CDR3 has 14 amino acids. The germline gives CDR1 SGHRS, CDR2 YFSETQ. The CDR3 DNA follows: TGCGCCAGCAGCCCACAGGGCTCTGGAAACACCATATATTTT. Translating gives CASSPQGSGNTIYF.

The J gene is TRBJ2-1, the V gene TRBV6-4; 11 positions match TRBD2. V trimming: 6 bases; J trimming: 5 bases; junction bases outside the gene matches: 6. Germline V gene data show CDR1 as MRHNA and CDR2 as SNTAGT. The CDR3 has 15 amino acids. The CDR3 sequence: CASSPASGGNNEQFF. CDR3 DNA: TGTGCCAGCAGCCCCGCTAGCGGGGGGAACAATGAGCAGTTCTTC.

The chain links TRBV21-1 to TRBJ2-1; no DNA check was done on the table's D call, TRBD1. TRBV21-1 is a pseudogene locus. The length of the CDR3 is 16 residues. The CDR3 loop is CASSKEEQGVGNEQFF. CDR3 nucleotide sequence: TGTGCCAGCAGCAAGGAAGAACAGGGGGTGGGCAATGAGCAGTTCTTC.

The chain carries TRBV5-1 and TRBJ2-2; 7 bases align to TRBD1. V lost 4 bases to trimming and J lost 3 bases; unmatched junction nucleotides: 6. The CDR3 consists of 15 residues. Germline CDR1 and CDR2: SGHRS and YFSETQ. CDR3 amino acids: CASSEGQIYTGELFF. CDR3 DNA sequence: TGCGCCAGCAGCGAGGGACAGATTTACACCGGGGAGCTGTTTTTT.

The rearrangement joins TRBV10-3 to TRBJ2-7, with TRBD2 as a possible D gene (5 bases). Deletions cut 3 bases from V and 7 bases from J, with 22 bases between. Germline values: CDR1 ENHRY, CDR2 SYGVKD. This CDR3 has 16 residues. CDR3 DNA sequence: TGTGCCATCAGTGAAGGAGGTTCCCGGTGGATGAGAGAGCAGTACTTC. Its protein is CAISEGGSRWMREQYF.

The chain combines TRBV19 with TRBJ1-5; TRBD1 agrees at 7 bases. The CDR3 is made up of 15 amino acids. CDR1 is LNHDA, CDR2 SQIVND, per germline (reference sequence). Losses at the gene ends were 10 bases for V and 0 bases for J; bases not matched to a gene: 9. As DNA, the CDR3 is TGTGCCACTACGGGACAGCCCTATAGCAATCAGCCCCAGCATTTT. Translating gives CATTGQPYSNQPQHF.

The chain carries TRBV5-1 and TRBJ2-5, with TRBD1 matching 7 bases. Per the germline V gene, CDR1 is SGHRS and CDR2 is YFSETQ. With 7 bases clipped from V and 2 bases from J, the junction kept 5 bases outside the gene matches. CDR3 length: 13 amino acids. CDR3 DNA: TGCGCCAGCTCGCCGACAGGGCAAGAGACCCAGTACTTC. It yields the protein CASSPTGQETQYF.

CDR3 sequence (DNA): TGCGCCAGCAGTGTGTTAATGAGGGAGACCCAGTACTTC. It codes for CASSVLMRETQYF. The chain joins TRBV10-2 to TRBJ2-5; D remains unclear. CDR1 and CDR2 (germline): WSHSY, SAAADI. CDR3 length: 13 residues. V dropped 4 bases and J dropped 5 bases, with 11 bases sitting between them.

V gene TRBV4-2 combines with J gene TRBJ2-3; TRBD1 aligns across 9 bases. The germline CDR1 and CDR2 sequences are LGHNA and YNFKEQ. This CDR3 contains 16 residues. V lost 1 base and J lost 3; bases outside the gene matches: 5. CDR3 protein: CASSQVTGQGTDTQYF. For the CDR3, the DNA is TGTGCCAGCAGCCAAGTTACAGGACAGGGGACAGATACGCAGTATTTT.

The chain couples TRBV7-8 to TRBJ2-1; D ambiguous. Germline CDR1 and CDR2: SGHVS and FQNEAQ. Trimming took 1 base from V and 8 from J, leaving 18 bases between them. The CDR3 sequence is 16 residues long. CDR3 bases: TGTGCCAGCAGCTTAGTGCACCAGAGGCGGATCTATGAGCAGTTCTTC. This encodes CASSLVHQRRIYEQFF.

V and J are TRBV9 and TRBJ1-1, with D unclear. The V and J ends lost 3 bases and 0 bases respectively, with 12 bases between them. The CDR3 is made up of 15 amino acids. Per germline, CDR1 SGDLS and CDR2 YYNGEE. CDR3 nucleotides: TGTGCCAGCAGCGGGATGGCAGGCCTGAACACTGAAGCTTTCTTT. Encoded protein: CASSGMAGLNTEAFF.